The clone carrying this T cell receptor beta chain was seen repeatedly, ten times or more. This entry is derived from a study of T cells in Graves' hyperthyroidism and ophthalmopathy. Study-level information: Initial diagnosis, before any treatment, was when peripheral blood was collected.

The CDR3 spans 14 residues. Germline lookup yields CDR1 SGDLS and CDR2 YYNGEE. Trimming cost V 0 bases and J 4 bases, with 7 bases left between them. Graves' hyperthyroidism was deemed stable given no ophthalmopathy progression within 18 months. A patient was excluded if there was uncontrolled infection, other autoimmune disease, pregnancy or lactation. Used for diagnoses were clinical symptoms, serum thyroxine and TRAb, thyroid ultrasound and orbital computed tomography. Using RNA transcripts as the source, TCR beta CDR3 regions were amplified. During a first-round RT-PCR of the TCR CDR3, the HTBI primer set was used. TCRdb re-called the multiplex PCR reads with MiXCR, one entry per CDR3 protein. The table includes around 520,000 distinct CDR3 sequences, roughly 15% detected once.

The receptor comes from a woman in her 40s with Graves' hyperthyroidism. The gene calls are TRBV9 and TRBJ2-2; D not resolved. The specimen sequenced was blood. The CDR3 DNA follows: TGTGCCAGCAGCGTAGAGGTTGCCACCGGGGAGCTGTTTTTT. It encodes CASSVEVATGELFF.